This T cell receptor (beta chain) was identified during a study of Graves' ophthalmopathy and Graves' hyperthyroidism. This clonotype came up many times. Antigen: not known. Having ophthalmopathy, the donors showed moderate-to-severe activity, CAS ≥3 and NOSPECS ≥4, with disease lasting under 3 months. Clinicians made diagnoses from clinical symptoms, serum thyroxine, TRAb, thyroid ultrasound and orbital computed tomography. From fresh peripheral blood, around 9.3 ml in volume, the PBMCs were obtained. From RNA, the CDR3 regions of TCR beta chains were amplified and sequenced. After a first-round RT-PCR with HTBI primers, a second-round multiplex PCR was run. TCRdb called the multiplex PCR reads again in MiXCR, with one record for every CDR3 protein. The sample yields under 250,000 distinct CDR3 sequences, about 22% seen once. Study-wide points: The authors also found most expanded thyroid clonotypes above 0.001 frequency in blood.

CDR3 size: 13 residues. Trimming cost V 2 bases and J 7 bases, with 12 bases left between them. CDR1 is GTSNPN and CDR2 is SVGIG in the germline V gene (reference sequence). Sequencing was performed on peripheral blood. This clonotype was sampled from a woman aged 45-60 years with Graves' ophthalmopathy. The chain employs TRBV30 and TRBJ1-5; no reliable D call. This chain's CDR3 is CAWSSGLWQPQHF. CDR3 DNA sequence: TGTGCCTGGAGTTCGGGGTTGTGGCAGCCCCAGCATTTT.